Listed below are T cell receptor beta chains from one sample, sequenced in a study of blood T cell repertoires in COVID-19. Measured with immunoSEQ multiplex PCR; TCRdb has only the in-frame clones, and not every one. Among about 98,000 clones listed, around nine tenths were seen once. Sequences were obtained from peripheral blood. Every receptor here comes from a man aged 45 to 65 with acute or convalescent COVID-19. Both conserved end residues are part of each CDR3. The order of the fields is clone size, J gene, D gene, V gene, CDR3 DNA, CDR3 protein. A D gene is named only where the DNA matches it firmly. Not all rows give a size; the values are once, few, many and, for expanded clones, a class.

size: .
J: TRBJ2-7
D: .
V: TRBV10-3
DNA: TGTGCCATCAGCCTTGGGCAGGGATTGAAATACGAGCAGTACTTC
CDR3: CAISLGQGLKYEQYF

size: .
J: TRBJ2-1
D: TRBD1
V: TRBV7-3
DNA: TGTGCCAGCAGTTGGACAGGGGACAATGAGCAGTTCTTC
CDR3: CASSWTGDNEQFF

size: .
J: TRBJ2-5
D: TRBD2
V: TRBV7-3
DNA: TGTGCCAGCAGCCTCGGGACTAGCGGGAGGTCGGGAGAGACCCAGTACTTC
CDR3: CASSLGTSGRSGETQYF

size: once
J: TRBJ2-1
D: .
V: TRBV2
DNA: TGTGCCAGCAGTGGTGCTAGCCGGACGGGCAATGAGCAGTTCTTC
CDR3: CASSGASRTGNEQFF

size: .
J: TRBJ1-2
D: TRBD1
V: TRBV29-1
DNA: TGCAGCGTTCGGGACAGCTTTAACTATGGCTACACCTTC
CDR3: CSVRDSFNYGYTF

size: few
J: TRBJ2-7
D: TRBD1
V: TRBV27
DNA: TGTGCCAGCAGTTTAACCCAGGACAGGAAGAGGTACGAGCAGTACTTC
CDR3: CASSLTQDRKRYEQYF

size: .
J: TRBJ1-1
D: .
V: TRBV5-1
DNA: TGCGCCAGCAGCTTGGTAGGGGGTGGCACTGAAGCTTTCTTT
CDR3: CASSLVGGGTEAFF

size: .
J: TRBJ2-7
D: .
V: TRBV27
DNA: TGTGCCAGCAGTTCACCGACAGTGGAAGGGTCCGAGCAGTACTTC
CDR3: CASSSPTVEGSEQYF

size: .
J: TRBJ1-1
D: .
V: TRBV2
DNA: TGTGCCAGCAGCCGACAAACGAACACTGAAGCTTTCTTT
CDR3: CASSRQTNTEAFF

size: .
J: TRBJ2-7
D: .
V: TRBV12-5
DNA: TGTGCTAGTGGTTTGGTAAGGGGGGAGCAGTACTTC
CDR3: CASGLVRGEQYF

size: .
J: TRBJ1-6
D: .
V: TRBV5-6
DNA: TGTGCCAGCAGCTTGTTAAGGGGTTCCTATAATTCACCCCTCCACTTT
CDR3: CASSLLRGSYNSPLHF

size: .
J: TRBJ1-2
D: .
V: TRBV5-5
DNA: TGTGCCAGCAGCTTGACTGCCGGGACACCTTATGGCTACACCTTC
CDR3: CASSLTAGTPYGYTF

size: .
J: TRBJ2-2
D: .
V: TRBV15
DNA: TGTGCCACCAGCAGAGATTCACAGACCTCGGGGACCGGGGAGCTGTTTTTT
CDR3: CATSRDSQTSGTGELFF